This T cell receptor beta chain was captured by sequencing in a study of T cell responses to AZD1222 COVID-19 vaccine. On this clone itself: What it recognizes is unknown.

Study-wide points: Donors were largely white British and mainly female; clonal diversity was possibly underestimated. Among those given AZD1222, only five or six were seropositive at baseline. The CD4 TCRs associated with vaccination extended across spike and predominated at 160-218 and 743-854.

The protocol was immunoSEQ multiplex PCR, while the TCRdb copy is restricted to in-frame clones and leaves out a portion. This table holds 90,000 to 120,000 clones, roughly nine tenths found once. The CDR3 runs to 15 residues. Germline-derived CDR1 and CDR2 are MDHEN and SYDVKM. V lost 6 bases and J 1 base, leaving 13 bases between the germline ends. The TCR was taken from an adult who received the AZD1222 COVID-19 vaccine. The sample in question was peripheral blood, obtained 28 days after the second AZD1222 dose. The rearrangement joins TRBV28 to TRBJ1-5; D unresolved. CDR3 DNA: TGTGCCAGCAGAGGATCGGACGGGAGCAATCAGCCCCAGCATTTT. Its translation is CASRGSDGSNQPQHF.